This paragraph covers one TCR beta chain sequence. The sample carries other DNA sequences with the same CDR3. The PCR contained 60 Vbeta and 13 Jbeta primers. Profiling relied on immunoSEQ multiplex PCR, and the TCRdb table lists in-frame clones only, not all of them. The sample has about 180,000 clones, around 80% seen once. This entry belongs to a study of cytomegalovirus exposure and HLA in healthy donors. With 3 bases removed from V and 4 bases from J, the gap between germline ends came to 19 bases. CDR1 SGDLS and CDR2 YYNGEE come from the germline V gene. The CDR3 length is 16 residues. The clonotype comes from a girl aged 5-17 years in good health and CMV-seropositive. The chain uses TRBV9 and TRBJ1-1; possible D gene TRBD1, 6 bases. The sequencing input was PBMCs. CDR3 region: CASSAILMGGATEAFF. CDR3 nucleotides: TGTGCCAGCAGCGCCATCCTGATGGGGGGGGCCACTGAAGCTTTCTTT.